The T cell receptor (beta chain) under discussion was sequenced for a study of CXCR3-negative and CXCR3-positive naive CD8 T cells. All TRB cDNA libraries came from 5' RACE performed with UMI labels. TCRdb re-called the 5' RACE reads, yielding one record per CDR3 amino acid sequence without DNA. The sample includes about 56,000 distinct CDR3 sequences. The CDR3 has 12 residues. CDR1 is LNHDA and CDR2 is SQIVND in the germline V gene (reference sequence). About this clonotype: Its antigen is not known.

Study-wide points: Comparison of naive cells showed more hydrophobic TRB CDR3s in CXCR3-positive than in CXCR3-negative naive cells. Memory CD8+ cells had much lower diversity, and both naive subsets had comparably high diversity.

The rearrangement links TRBV19 to TRBJ1-1. Sequencing was done on a sample of naive CXCR3+ CD8+ T cells from blood. As for subset: CD45RO-CCR7+CD27+CD95- naive CD8+ T cells expressing CXCR3 (TNR3+). The clonotype was recovered from a human donor in good health. Some clones in this sample may be carry-over from other donors' samples. CDR3 loop: CASSIAGIEAFF.